This is a list of T cell receptor beta chains from one sample in a study of blood T cell repertoires in COVID-19. This table comes from immunoSEQ multiplex PCR, and its TCRdb copy is limited to in-frame clones, with some not included. The sample has around 60,000 clones, 85% seen once. The sequenced material came from peripheral blood. All receptors come from a man in his 70s with acute or convalescent COVID-19. CDR3s include the opening cysteine and the closing phenylalanine or tryptophan. Each record gives: clone size, V gene, D gene, J gene, CDR3 protein, CDR3 DNA. A D gene is named only where the DNA matches it firmly. Where a row states a size, it is once, few, many or the class of an expanded clone; other rows omit it.

clone_size: NA; v_call: TRBV27; d_call: NA; j_call: TRBJ1-1; cdr3_aa: CASSPRGGYSSGKVNTEAFF; cdr3_nt: TGTGCCAGCAGTCCTCGGGGTGGGTATTCATCGGGAAAAGTTAACACTGAAGCTTTCTTT
clone_size: NA; v_call: TRBV5-1; d_call: TRBD2; j_call: TRBJ2-5; cdr3_aa: CASSLARTRTGGEETQYF; cdr3_nt: TGCGCCAGCAGCTTGGCCCGAACCCGCACGGGGGGGGAAGAGACCCAGTACTTC
clone_size: NA; v_call: TRBV5-1; d_call: NA; j_call: TRBJ2-7; cdr3_aa: CASSPQGHLAYEQYF; cdr3_nt: TGCGCCAGCAGCCCTCAGGGGCACCTCGCCTACGAGCAGTACTTC
clone_size: NA; v_call: TRBV15; d_call: NA; j_call: TRBJ2-2; cdr3_aa: CATRRAENTGELFF; cdr3_nt: TGTGCCACCAGGAGGGCGGAGAACACCGGGGAGCTGTTTTTT
clone_size: NA; v_call: TRBV6-5; d_call: NA; j_call: TRBJ1-6; cdr3_aa: CASSYQARSGLSPLHF; cdr3_nt: TGTGCCAGCAGTTACCAGGCCCGTTCTGGCCTATCACCCCTCCACTTT
clone_size: NA; v_call: TRBV5-1; d_call: NA; j_call: TRBJ2-7; cdr3_aa: CASSQQGYEQYF; cdr3_nt: TGCGCCAGCAGCCAACAGGGTTACGAGCAGTACTTC
clone_size: NA; v_call: TRBV2; d_call: NA; j_call: TRBJ2-2; cdr3_aa: CASSGGLRNTGELFF; cdr3_nt: TGTGCCAGCAGCGGGGGGCTCCGGAACACCGGGGAGCTGTTTTTT
clone_size: NA; v_call: TRBV7-9; d_call: NA; j_call: TRBJ2-6; cdr3_aa: CASSPRTGANVLTF; cdr3_nt: TGTGCCAGCAGCCCCCGTACTGGGGCCAACGTCCTGACTTTC
clone_size: NA; v_call: TRBV5-1; d_call: NA; j_call: TRBJ1-4; cdr3_aa: CASSPQGSTNEKLFF; cdr3_nt: TGCGCCAGCAGCCCACAGGGCTCAACTAATGAAAAACTGTTTTTT
clone_size: NA; v_call: TRBV5-5; d_call: NA; j_call: TRBJ2-3; cdr3_aa: CASSLRSQDSTDTQYF; cdr3_nt: TGTGCCAGCAGCTTGCGGTCCCAGGATAGCACAGATACGCAGTATTTT
clone_size: NA; v_call: TRBV29-1; d_call: TRBD1; j_call: TRBJ2-3; cdr3_aa: CSAQGVGTDTQYF; cdr3_nt: TGCAGCGCTCAGGGGGTAGGGACAGATACGCAGTATTTT
clone_size: few; v_call: TRBV5-1; d_call: NA; j_call: TRBJ1-2; cdr3_aa: CASSQDRSNYGYTF; cdr3_nt: TGCGCCAGCAGCCAAGACAGGTCTAACTATGGCTACACCTTC
clone_size: few; v_call: TRBV7-9; d_call: TRBD2; j_call: TRBJ2-2; cdr3_aa: CASSTDQRGAAGELFF; cdr3_nt: TGTGCCAGCAGCACCGACCAGCGGGGGGCGGCCGGGGAGCTGTTTTTT
clone_size: NA; v_call: TRBV4-2; d_call: NA; j_call: TRBJ2-2; cdr3_aa: CASSQAAANTGELFF; cdr3_nt: TGTGCCAGCAGCCAAGCTGCGGCGAACACCGGGGAGCTGTTTTTT
clone_size: NA; v_call: TRBV5-8; d_call: NA; j_call: TRBJ1-4; cdr3_aa: CASSPHSDSRVGLFF; cdr3_nt: TGTGCCAGCAGCCCCCATTCTGACTCCCGGGTAGGACTGTTTTTT
clone_size: NA; v_call: TRBV11-3; d_call: NA; j_call: TRBJ2-3; cdr3_aa: CASSSSGVGDTQYF; cdr3_nt: TGTGCCAGCAGTTCCTCCGGGGTTGGAGATACGCAGTATTTT
clone_size: NA; v_call: TRBV5-1; d_call: NA; j_call: TRBJ2-1; cdr3_aa: CASSLGQNEQFF; cdr3_nt: TGCGCCAGCAGCTTGGGGCAGAATGAGCAGTTCTTC
clone_size: NA; v_call: TRBV20-1; d_call: NA; j_call: TRBJ1-1; cdr3_aa: CRPQGNTEAFF; cdr3_nt: TGCAGGCCACAGGGGAACACTGAAGCTTTCTTT
clone_size: once; v_call: TRBV5-1; d_call: TRBD2; j_call: TRBJ2-3; cdr3_aa: CASSLVTAGGLTDTQYF; cdr3_nt: TGCGCCAGCAGCTTGGTGACGGCGGGGGGGTTGACAGATACGCAGTATTTT
clone_size: NA; v_call: TRBV5-1; d_call: TRBD2; j_call: TRBJ2-5; cdr3_aa: CASSRSTSLETQYF; cdr3_nt: TGCGCCAGCAGCCGATCGACTAGCTTGGAGACCCAGTACTTC
clone_size: NA; v_call: TRBV12-3/TRBV12-4; d_call: NA; j_call: TRBJ1-6; cdr3_aa: CASSLLPNSPLHF; cdr3_nt: TGTGCCAGCAGTCTCCTTCCTAATTCACCCCTCCACTTT
clone_size: NA; v_call: TRBV28; d_call: NA; j_call: TRBJ2-5; cdr3_aa: CASSLYRERETQYF; cdr3_nt: TGTGCCAGCAGTTTGTACAGGGAGCGAGAGACCCAGTACTTC
clone_size: NA; v_call: TRBV7-2; d_call: TRBD1; j_call: TRBJ1-2; cdr3_aa: CASTRDRGRHGYTF; cdr3_nt: TGTGCCAGCACCCGGGACAGGGGTAGGCATGGCTACACCTTC
clone_size: NA; v_call: TRBV18; d_call: TRBD1; j_call: TRBJ1-2; cdr3_aa: CASSPGRGVNYGYTF; cdr3_nt: TGTGCCAGCTCACCAGGCAGGGGGGTCAACTATGGCTACACCTTC
clone_size: NA; v_call: TRBV20-1; d_call: NA; j_call: TRBJ2-7; cdr3_aa: CSASYSSYEQYF; cdr3_nt: TGCAGTGCGAGTTATAGCTCCTACGAGCAGTACTTC
clone_size: NA; v_call: TRBV7-9; d_call: TRBD1; j_call: TRBJ1-2; cdr3_aa: CASSPRQGGNYGYTF; cdr3_nt: TGTGCCAGCAGCCCACGACAGGGGGGGAACTATGGCTACACCTTC
clone_size: few; v_call: TRBV28; d_call: TRBD1; j_call: TRBJ2-7; cdr3_aa: CASSIPGQGDEQYF; cdr3_nt: TGTGCCAGCAGCATCCCAGGACAGGGTGACGAGCAGTACTTC
clone_size: NA; v_call: TRBV6-1; d_call: NA; j_call: TRBJ1-5; cdr3_aa: CASSDQGPANQPQHF; cdr3_nt: TGTGCCAGCAGTGACCAGGGCCCTGCCAATCAGCCCCAGCATTTT
clone_size: NA; v_call: TRBV5-5; d_call: TRBD1; j_call: TRBJ2-1; cdr3_aa: CASSLGFQAGTGGIGFF; cdr3_nt: TGTGCCAGCAGCTTGGGCTTCCAGGCTGGGACAGGGGGTATTGGGTTCTTC
clone_size: NA; v_call: TRBV3-1/TRBV3-2; d_call: NA; j_call: TRBJ2-5; cdr3_aa: CASSRKRFRAQYF; cdr3_nt: TGTGCCAGCAGCCGAAAGCGGTTCCGGGCCCAGTACTTC
clone_size: NA; v_call: TRBV11-2; d_call: NA; j_call: TRBJ2-7; cdr3_aa: CASSLDGGTYEQYF; cdr3_nt: TGTGCCAGCAGCTTAGATGGGGGGACTTACGAGCAGTACTTC
clone_size: NA; v_call: TRBV29-1; d_call: TRBD1; j_call: TRBJ1-6; cdr3_aa: CSVRDRRNSPLHF; cdr3_nt: TGCAGCGTGCGGGACAGGCGTAATTCACCCCTCCACTTT
clone_size: NA; v_call: TRBV3-1/TRBV3-2; d_call: TRBD2; j_call: TRBJ2-7; cdr3_aa: CASSQGLAGTYEQYF; cdr3_nt: TGTGCCAGCAGCCAGGGACTAGCGGGGACCTACGAGCAGTACTTC
clone_size: NA; v_call: TRBV3-1/TRBV3-2; d_call: NA; j_call: TRBJ1-6; cdr3_aa: CASSQDRGPGYNSPLHF; cdr3_nt: TGTGCCAGCAGCCAAGACAGGGGCCCCGGTTATAATTCACCCCTCCACTTT
clone_size: NA; v_call: TRBV15; d_call: NA; j_call: TRBJ2-1; cdr3_aa: CATSRGSQVRNEQFF; cdr3_nt: TGTGCCACCAGCAGAGGCTCGCAGGTTCGCAATGAGCAGTTCTTC
clone_size: once; v_call: TRBV5-1; d_call: TRBD2; j_call: TRBJ2-5; cdr3_aa: CASSSGLAGGPGQETQYF; cdr3_nt: TGCGCCAGCAGCTCTGGACTAGCGGGGGGGCCAGGGCAAGAGACCCAGTACTTC
clone_size: NA; v_call: TRBV5-1; d_call: NA; j_call: TRBJ2-1; cdr3_aa: CASSLGGGASYNEQFF; cdr3_nt: TGCGCCAGCAGCTTAGGAGGGGGGGCTTCCTACAATGAGCAGTTCTTC
clone_size: NA; v_call: TRBV6-1; d_call: TRBD1; j_call: TRBJ1-3; cdr3_aa: CASSEVGQGAYGNTIYF; cdr3_nt: TGTGCCAGCAGTGAAGTAGGACAGGGGGCGTATGGAAACACCATATATTTT
clone_size: NA; v_call: TRBV2; d_call: NA; j_call: TRBJ1-2; cdr3_aa: CASSPRQIYGYTF; cdr3_nt: TGTGCCAGCAGTCCCCGACAGATCTATGGCTACACCTTC
clone_size: few; v_call: TRBV6-1; d_call: NA; j_call: TRBJ2-6; cdr3_aa: CASSDRAGANVLTF; cdr3_nt: TGTGCCAGCAGTGACAGGGCCGGGGCCAACGTCCTGACTTTC
clone_size: NA; v_call: TRBV19; d_call: TRBD1; j_call: TRBJ2-7; cdr3_aa: CASSNGQGPYEQYF; cdr3_nt: TGTGCCAGTTCCAACGGACAGGGCCCCTACGAGCAGTACTTC
clone_size: few; v_call: TRBV5-1; d_call: NA; j_call: TRBJ2-5; cdr3_aa: CASSLMGAEETQYF; cdr3_nt: TGCGCCAGCAGCTTGATGGGGGCAGAGGAGACCCAGTACTTC
clone_size: NA; v_call: TRBV5-6; d_call: NA; j_call: TRBJ1-1; cdr3_aa: CASSLVGGAVNTEAFF; cdr3_nt: TGTGCCAGCAGCTTGGTAGGCGGGGCGGTGAACACTGAAGCTTTCTTT
clone_size: NA; v_call: TRBV5-4; d_call: NA; j_call: TRBJ1-3; cdr3_aa: CASSRGISGNTIYF; cdr3_nt: TGTGCCAGCAGCAGGGGCATCTCTGGAAACACCATATATTTT
clone_size: NA; v_call: TRBV3-1/TRBV3-2; d_call: TRBD2; j_call: TRBJ2-3; cdr3_aa: CASSQEATSGAQGTQYF; cdr3_nt: TGTGCCAGCAGCCAAGAGGCGACTAGCGGCGCACAGGGTACGCAGTATTTT
clone_size: NA; v_call: TRBV7-3; d_call: TRBD2; j_call: TRBJ2-2; cdr3_aa: CASRPSAGESGELFF; cdr3_nt: TGTGCCAGCAGGCCCTCAGCGGGGGAGTCCGGGGAGCTGTTTTTT
clone_size: NA; v_call: TRBV5-1; d_call: TRBD1; j_call: TRBJ1-4; cdr3_aa: CASSLEGQENEKLFF; cdr3_nt: TGCGCCAGCAGCTTGGAGGGACAGGAGAATGAAAAACTGTTTTTT
clone_size: few; v_call: TRBV5-5; d_call: TRBD1; j_call: TRBJ1-4; cdr3_aa: CASSIRTGVDEKLFF; cdr3_nt: TGTGCCAGCAGCATCAGGACAGGGGTCGATGAAAAACTGTTTTTT
clone_size: NA; v_call: TRBV5-4; d_call: TRBD1; j_call: TRBJ1-2; cdr3_aa: CASRAGTDSIGGYTF; cdr3_nt: TGTGCCAGCAGGGCCGGGACAGATTCAATAGGTGGCTACACCTTC
clone_size: NA; v_call: TRBV18; d_call: TRBD1; j_call: TRBJ2-2; cdr3_aa: CASSPGQGDSNTGELFF; cdr3_nt: TGTGCCAGCTCACCCGGACAGGGGGACTCGAACACCGGGGAGCTGTTTTTT
clone_size: NA; v_call: TRBV5-1; d_call: TRBD1; j_call: TRBJ2-5; cdr3_aa: CASSAQTGGRETQYF; cdr3_nt: TGCGCCAGCAGCGCCCAGACAGGGGGCAGGGAGACCCAGTACTTC
clone_size: NA; v_call: TRBV28; d_call: TRBD1; j_call: TRBJ1-2; cdr3_aa: CATSSTGDYGYTF; cdr3_nt: TGTGCCACCTCCTCAACAGGGGACTATGGCTACACCTTC
clone_size: few; v_call: TRBV10-3; d_call: TRBD2; j_call: TRBJ2-7; cdr3_aa: CAISAGGSRYEQYF; cdr3_nt: TGTGCCATCAGTGCCGGGGGGTCTAGGTACGAGCAGTACTTC
clone_size: NA; v_call: TRBV12-3/TRBV12-4; d_call: TRBD1; j_call: TRBJ2-7; cdr3_aa: CASTDRGGEQYF; cdr3_nt: TGTGCCAGCACCGACAGGGGTGGCGAGCAGTACTTC
clone_size: NA; v_call: TRBV19; d_call: NA; j_call: TRBJ1-6; cdr3_aa: CASTLGDTNNSPLHF; cdr3_nt: TGTGCCAGTACCTTAGGGGACACAAATAATTCACCCCTCCACTTT
clone_size: NA; v_call: TRBV10-3; d_call: NA; j_call: TRBJ1-2; cdr3_aa: CAISESAYGYTF; cdr3_nt: TGTGCCATCAGTGAGTCAGCATATGGCTACACCTTC
clone_size: NA; v_call: TRBV7-9; d_call: NA; j_call: TRBJ2-6; cdr3_aa: CASTQMGPGANVLTF; cdr3_nt: TGTGCCAGCACCCAAATGGGGCCTGGGGCCAACGTCCTGACTTTC